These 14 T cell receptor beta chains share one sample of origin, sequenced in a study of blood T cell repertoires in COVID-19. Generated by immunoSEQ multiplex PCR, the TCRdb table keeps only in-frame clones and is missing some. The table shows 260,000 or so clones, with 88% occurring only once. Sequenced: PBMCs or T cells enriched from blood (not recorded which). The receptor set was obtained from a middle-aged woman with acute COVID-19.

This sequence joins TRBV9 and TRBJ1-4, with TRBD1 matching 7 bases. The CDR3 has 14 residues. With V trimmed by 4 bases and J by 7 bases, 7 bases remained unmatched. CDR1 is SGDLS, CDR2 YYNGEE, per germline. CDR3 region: CASSTGQVGEKLFF. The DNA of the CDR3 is TGTGCCAGCAGCACTGGACAGGTTGGTGAAAAACTGTTTTTT. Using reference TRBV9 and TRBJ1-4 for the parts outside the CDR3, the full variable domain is DSGVTQTPKHLITATGQRVTLRCSPRSGDLSVYWYQQSLDQGLQFLIQYYNGEERAKGNILERFSAQQFPDLHSELNLSSLELGDSALYFCASSTGQVGEKLFFGSGTQLSVL.

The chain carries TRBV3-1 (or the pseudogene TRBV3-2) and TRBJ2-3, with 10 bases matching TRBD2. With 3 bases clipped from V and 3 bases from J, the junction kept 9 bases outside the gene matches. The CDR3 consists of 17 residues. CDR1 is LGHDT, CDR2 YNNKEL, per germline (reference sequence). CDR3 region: CASSHTFLAGVTDTQYF. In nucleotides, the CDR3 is TGTGCCAGCAGCCACACATTTCTAGCGGGAGTGACAGATACGCAGTATTTT.

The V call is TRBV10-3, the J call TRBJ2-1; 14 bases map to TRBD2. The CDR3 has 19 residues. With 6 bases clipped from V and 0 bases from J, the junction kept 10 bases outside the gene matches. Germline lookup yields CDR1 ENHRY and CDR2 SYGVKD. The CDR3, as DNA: TGTGCCATCAGAGGGACTAGCGGGAGTCCGCATAGCTCCTACAATGAGCAGTTCTTC. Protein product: CAIRGTSGSPHSSYNEQFF.

The CDR3: CASSLGLAGSYNEQFF. CDR3 nucleotide sequence: TGTGCCAGCAGCTTGGGACTAGCGGGGAGTTACAATGAGCAGTTCTTC. The chain has TRBV11-2 and TRBJ2-1; TRBD2 aligns across 13 bases. CDR1 is SGHAT and CDR2 is FQNNGV in the germline V gene. V lost 3 bases and J lost 4; bases outside the gene matches: 3. This CDR3 comprises 16 residues.

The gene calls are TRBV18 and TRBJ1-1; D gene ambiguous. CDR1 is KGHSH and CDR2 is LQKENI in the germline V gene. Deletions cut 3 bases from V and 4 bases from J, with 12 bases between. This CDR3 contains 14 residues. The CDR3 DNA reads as TGTGCCAGCTCACCGACAACCACCCCCACTGAAGCTTTCTTT. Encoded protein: CASSPTTTPTEAFF. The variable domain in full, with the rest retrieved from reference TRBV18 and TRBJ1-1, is NAGVMQNPRHLVRRRGQEARLRCSPMKGHSHVYWYRQLPEEGLKFMVYLQKENIIDESGMPKERFSAEFPKEGPSILRIQQVVRGDSAAYFCASSPTTTPTEAFFGQGTRLTVV.

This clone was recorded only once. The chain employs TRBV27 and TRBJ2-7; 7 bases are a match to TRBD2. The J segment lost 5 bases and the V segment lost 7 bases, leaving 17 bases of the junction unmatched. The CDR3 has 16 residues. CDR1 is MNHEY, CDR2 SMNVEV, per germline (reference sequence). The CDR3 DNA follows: TGTGCCAGCACTCGGGGCCCGGGGGGTGGACGGGACGAGCAGTACTTC. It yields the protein CASTRGPGGGRDEQYF.

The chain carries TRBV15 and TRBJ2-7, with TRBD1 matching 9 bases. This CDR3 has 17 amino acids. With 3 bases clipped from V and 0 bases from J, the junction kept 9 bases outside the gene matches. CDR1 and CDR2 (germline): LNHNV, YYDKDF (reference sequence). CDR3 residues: CATSSWTGEGSSYEQYV. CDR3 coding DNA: TGTGCCACCAGCAGTTGGACAGGGGAGGGAAGCTCCTACGAGCAGTACGTC.

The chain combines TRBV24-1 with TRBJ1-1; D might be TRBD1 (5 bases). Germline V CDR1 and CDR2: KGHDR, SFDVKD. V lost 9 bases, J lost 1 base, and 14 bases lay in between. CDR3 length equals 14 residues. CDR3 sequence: CATAQGAGNTEAFF. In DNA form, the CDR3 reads TGTGCCACCGCCCAAGGGGCAGGGAACACTGAAGCTTTCTTT.

Written as DNA, the CDR3 is TGTGCCAGTAGTACAAACAGGGTTCAGCCCCAGCATTTT. Translation gives CASSTNRVQPQHF. This chain uses TRBV19 with TRBJ1-5; D perhaps matches TRBD1 (6 bases). Germline loops: CDR1 LNHDA, CDR2 SQIVND (reference sequence). Trimming stripped 4 bases from V and 6 bases from J, with 10 bases between. This CDR3 spans 13 amino acids.

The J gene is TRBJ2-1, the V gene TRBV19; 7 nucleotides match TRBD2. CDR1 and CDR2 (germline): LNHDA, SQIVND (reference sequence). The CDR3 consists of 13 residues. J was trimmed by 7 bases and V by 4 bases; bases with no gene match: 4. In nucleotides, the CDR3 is TGTGCCAGTAGTAAGACTAGCTGGAATGAGCAGTTCTTC. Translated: CASSKTSWNEQFF.

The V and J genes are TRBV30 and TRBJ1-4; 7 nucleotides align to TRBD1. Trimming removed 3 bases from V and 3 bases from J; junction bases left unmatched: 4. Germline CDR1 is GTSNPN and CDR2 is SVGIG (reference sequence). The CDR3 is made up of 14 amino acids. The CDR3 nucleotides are TGTGCCTGGAGCTGGACAGGCGCTAATGAAAAACTGTTTTTT. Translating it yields CAWSWTGANEKLFF.

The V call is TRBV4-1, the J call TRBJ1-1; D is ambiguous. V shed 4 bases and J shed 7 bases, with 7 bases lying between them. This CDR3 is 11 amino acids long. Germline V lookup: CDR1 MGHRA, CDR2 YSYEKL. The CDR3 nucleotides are TGCGCCAGCAGCCCGGGGATTGAAGCTTTCTTT. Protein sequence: CASSPGIEAFF.

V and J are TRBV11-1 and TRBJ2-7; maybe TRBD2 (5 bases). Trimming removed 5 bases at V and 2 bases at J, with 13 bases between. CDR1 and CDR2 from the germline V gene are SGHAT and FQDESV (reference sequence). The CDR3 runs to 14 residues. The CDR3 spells CASSRRRPPYEQYF. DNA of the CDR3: TGTGCCAGCAGCCGAAGGAGGCCCCCCTACGAGCAGTACTTC.

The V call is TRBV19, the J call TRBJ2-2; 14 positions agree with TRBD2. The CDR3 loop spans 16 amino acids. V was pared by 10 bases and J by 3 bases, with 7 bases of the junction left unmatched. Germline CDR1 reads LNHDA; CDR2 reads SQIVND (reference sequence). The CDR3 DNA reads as TGTGCCACGGGGACTAGCGGGAGTTTGTACACCGGGGAGCTGTTTTTT. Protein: CATGTSGSLYTGELFF.